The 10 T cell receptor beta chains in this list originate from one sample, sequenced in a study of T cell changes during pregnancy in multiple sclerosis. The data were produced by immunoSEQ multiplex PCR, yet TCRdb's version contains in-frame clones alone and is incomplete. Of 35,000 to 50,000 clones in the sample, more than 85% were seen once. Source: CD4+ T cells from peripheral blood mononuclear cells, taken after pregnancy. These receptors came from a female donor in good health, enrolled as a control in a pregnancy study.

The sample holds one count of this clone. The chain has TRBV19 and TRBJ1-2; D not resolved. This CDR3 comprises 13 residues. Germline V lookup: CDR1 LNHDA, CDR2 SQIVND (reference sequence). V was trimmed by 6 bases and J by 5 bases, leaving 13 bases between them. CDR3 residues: CASRTWTEYGYTF. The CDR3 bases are TGTGCCAGTAGGACTTGGACTGAATATGGCTACACCTTC.

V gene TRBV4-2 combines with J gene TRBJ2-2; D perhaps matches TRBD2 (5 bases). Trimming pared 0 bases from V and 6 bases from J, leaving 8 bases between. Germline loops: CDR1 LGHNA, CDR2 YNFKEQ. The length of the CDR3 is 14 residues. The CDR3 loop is CASSQDLGAGELFF. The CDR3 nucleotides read TGTGCCAGCAGCCAAGATCTCGGGGCCGGGGAGCTGTTTTTT.

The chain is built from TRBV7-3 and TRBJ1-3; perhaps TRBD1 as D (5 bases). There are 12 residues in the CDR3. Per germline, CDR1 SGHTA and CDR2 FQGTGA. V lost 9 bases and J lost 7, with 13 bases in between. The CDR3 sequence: CASCRRGNTIYF. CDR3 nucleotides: TGTGCCAGTTGTAGGAGGGGTAACACCATATATTTT. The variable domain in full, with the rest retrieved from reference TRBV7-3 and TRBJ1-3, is GAGVSQTPSNKVTEKGKYVELRCDPISGHTALYWYRQSLGQGPEFLIYFQGTGAADDSGLPNDRFFAVRPEGSVSTLKIQRTERGDSAVYLCASCRRGNTIYFGEGSWLTVV.

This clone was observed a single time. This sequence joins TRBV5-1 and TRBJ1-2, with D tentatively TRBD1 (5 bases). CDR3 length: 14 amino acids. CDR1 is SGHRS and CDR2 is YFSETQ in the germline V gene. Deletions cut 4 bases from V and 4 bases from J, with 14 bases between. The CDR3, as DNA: TGCGCCAGCAGCCCGGGGGGATTGAGCTATGGCTACACCTTC. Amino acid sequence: CASSPGGLSYGYTF. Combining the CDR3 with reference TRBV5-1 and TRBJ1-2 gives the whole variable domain KAGVTQTPRYLIKTRGQQVTLSCSPISGHRSVSWYQQTPGQGLQFLFEYFSETQRNKGNFPGRFSGRQFSNSRSEMNVSTLELGDSALYLCASSPGGLSYGYTFGSGTRLTVV.

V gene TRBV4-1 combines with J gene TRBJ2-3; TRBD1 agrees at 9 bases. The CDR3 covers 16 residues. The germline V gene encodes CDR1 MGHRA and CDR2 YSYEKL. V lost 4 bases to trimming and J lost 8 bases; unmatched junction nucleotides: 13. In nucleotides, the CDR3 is TGCGCCAGCAGCCCTGGGACGGACAGGGGCGGTGGTACGCAGTATTTT. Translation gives CASSPGTDRGGGTQYF.

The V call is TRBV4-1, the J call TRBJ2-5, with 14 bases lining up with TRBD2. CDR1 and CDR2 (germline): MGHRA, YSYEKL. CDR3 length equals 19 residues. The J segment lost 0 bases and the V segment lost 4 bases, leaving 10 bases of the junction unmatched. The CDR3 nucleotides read TGCGCCAGCAGCCCCGGACTAGCGGGGGGCCGAAGGTACCAAGAGACCCAGTACTTC. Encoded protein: CASSPGLAGGRRYQETQYF.

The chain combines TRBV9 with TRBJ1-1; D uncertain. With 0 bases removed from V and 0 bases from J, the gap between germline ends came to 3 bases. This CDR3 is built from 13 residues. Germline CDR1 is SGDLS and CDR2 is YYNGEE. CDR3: CASSVALNTEAFF. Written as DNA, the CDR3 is TGTGCCAGCAGCGTAGCCTTGAACACTGAAGCTTTCTTT.

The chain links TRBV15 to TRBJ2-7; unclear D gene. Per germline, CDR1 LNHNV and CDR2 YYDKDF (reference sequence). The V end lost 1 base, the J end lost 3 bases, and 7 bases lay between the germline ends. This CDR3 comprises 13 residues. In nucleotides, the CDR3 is TGTGCCACCAGCAGAGCGGTCCTCTACGAGCAGTACTTC. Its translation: CATSRAVLYEQYF.

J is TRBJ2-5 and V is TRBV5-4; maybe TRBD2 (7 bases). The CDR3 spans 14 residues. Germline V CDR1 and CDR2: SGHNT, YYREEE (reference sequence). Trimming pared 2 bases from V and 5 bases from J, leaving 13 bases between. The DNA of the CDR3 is TGTGCCAGCAGCTTTACCGGGGGGCGTGAGACCCAGTACTTC. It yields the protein CASSFTGGRETQYF.

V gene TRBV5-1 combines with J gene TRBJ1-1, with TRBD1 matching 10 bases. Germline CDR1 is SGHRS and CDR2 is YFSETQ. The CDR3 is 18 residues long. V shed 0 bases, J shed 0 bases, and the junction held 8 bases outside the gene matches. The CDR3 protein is CASSLAWDRGKVNTEAFF. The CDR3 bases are TGCGCCAGCAGCTTGGCCTGGGACAGGGGTAAGGTGAACACTGAAGCTTTCTTT.